A selection of T cell receptor beta chains follows, all from one sample in a study of a mutant IDH1 vaccine in newly diagnosed glioma. Generated by immunoSEQ multiplex PCR, the TCRdb table keeps only in-frame clones and is missing some. The sample has 30,000 to 35,000 clones, 90% seen once; the top ten hold around 21%. The antigens these receptors bind are not known. The sequenced sample was PBMCs, obtained from a glioma patient whose treatment included an IDH1 peptide vaccine. These receptors were obtained from a man aged 18 to 30 with glioma. Each CDR3 is given with its conserved first and last residue. A D gene is named only where the DNA matches it firmly. The listing skips clone size in some rows; elsewhere it reads once, few, many or a size class.

j_call | clone_size | d_call | v_call | cdr3_aa | cdr3_nt
TRBJ2-3 | - | - | TRBV28 | CASSPPASLTDTQYF | TGTGCCAGCAGTCCCCCGGCCTCCCTCACAGATACGCAGTATTTT
TRBJ2-3 | few | TRBD1 | TRBV5-6 | CASSLVGRGTADTQYF | TGTGCCAGCAGCTTGGTGGGCAGGGGGACGGCAGATACGCAGTATTTT
TRBJ1-2 | - | - | TRBV10-3 | CAISESEGYNYGYTF | TGTGCCATCAGTGAGTCGGAGGGATACAACTATGGCTACACCTTC
TRBJ2-7 | once | TRBD2 | TRBV5-1 | CASSPLGGVEQYF | TGCGCCAGCAGCCCCCTGGGAGGGGTCGAGCAGTACTTC
TRBJ2-7 | - | - | TRBV20-1 | CSGYSYYEQYF | TGCAGTGGGTACAGCTACTACGAGCAGTACTTC
TRBJ1-2 | - | - | TRBV27 | CASSLRFGDPDRRGYTF | TGTGCCAGCAGTTTACGTTTTGGGGACCCTGACCGAAGGGGCTACACCTTC
TRBJ2-1 | - | TRBD2 | TRBV30 | CAWATSGRANEQFF | TGTGCCTGGGCTACTAGCGGGAGGGCCAATGAGCAGTTCTTC
TRBJ1-4 | - | - | TRBV6-6 | CASRHRLGGEKLFF | TGTGCCAGCAGACACAGGCTGGGGGGTGAAAAACTGTTTTTT
TRBJ2-1 | - | - | TRBV4-3 | CASSQDRSGNYNEQFF | TGCGCCAGCAGCCAAGATCGGAGCGGCAACTACAATGAGCAGTTCTTC
TRBJ2-5 | - | TRBD2 | TRBV5-4 | CASSQGLAGWEVETQYF | TGTGCCAGCAGCCAGGGACTAGCGGGATGGGAGGTGGAGACCCAGTACTTC
TRBJ2-7 | - | TRBD2 | TRBV5-1 | CASSRGGGTSLGEQYF | TGCGCCAGCAGTCGTGGGGGAGGGACTAGTTTGGGCGAGCAGTACTTC
TRBJ2-7 | - | - | TRBV4-3 | CASSPARGNYEQYF | TGCGCCAGCAGCCCTGCAAGGGGGAACTACGAGCAGTACTTC
TRBJ2-4 | medium-sized | TRBD2 | TRBV2 | CASSGSPGGGYF | TGTGCCAGCAGTGGCTCGCCGGGGGGAGGGTACTTC
TRBJ2-1 | - | - | TRBV29-1 | CSVGTTPDNEQFF | TGCAGCGTTGGGACAACCCCGGACAATGAGCAGTTCTTC
TRBJ2-7 | - | - | TRBV7-9 | CASSPVAAYEQYF | TGTGCCAGCAGCCCCGTGGCCGCCTACGAGCAGTACTTC
TRBJ1-2 | - | TRBD1 | TRBV4-3 | CASSQEIGQGRSGYTF | TGCGCCAGCAGCCAAGAGATAGGACAGGGGCGAAGTGGCTACACCTTC
TRBJ1-2 | once | TRBD1 | TRBV2 | CASRGTGVSGYTF | TGTGCCAGCAGGGGGACAGGGGTTTCTGGCTACACCTTC
TRBJ2-7 | - | - | TRBV30 | CAWSRRAQQYF | TGTGCCTGGAGCCGCCGGGCCCAGCAGTACTTC
TRBJ1-4 | once | - | TRBV19 | CASSIVGNEKLFF | TGTGCCAGTAGTATAGTCGGGAATGAAAAACTGTTTTTT
TRBJ2-2 | - | TRBD2 | TRBV7-3 | CASSLMVAGDTGELFF | TGTGCCAGCAGCTTAATGGTAGCGGGAGATACCGGGGAGCTGTTTTTT
TRBJ2-3 | - | TRBD2 | TRBV13 | CASSLMGEGRDTQYF | TGTGCCAGCAGCTTAATGGGGGAGGGTCGGGATACGCAGTATTTT